This T cell receptor (beta chain) comes out of a study of T-cell memory formation after mild COVID-19. As for the study in general: For the most part, TCR clusters were specific to one donor. Notes on the study in general: Some SARS-CoV-2-responding clones were already detected in memory before infection.

The CDR3 has 16 amino acids. CDR1 is SGHTA and CDR2 is FQGTGA in the germline V gene. The V segment lost 5 bases and the J segment 4 bases; nucleotides outside the gene matches: 10. Each CDR3 protein gets one entry after TCRdb re-called the 5' RACE reads with MiXCR. The data show approximately 300,000 distinct CDR3 sequences, about 15% seen once. The table lists this clonotype with a few counts. The antigen remains undetermined. The sample was PBMCs or a T cell subset sorted from them (not recorded which). This receptor was identified in a man between 18 and 35 years old who had mild COVID-19 (a few samples of this study predate the infection). Cell type and time point are not known. The rearrangement joins TRBV7-3 to TRBJ1-5; 8 bases are shared with TRBD1. CDR3 residues: CASSGQGTAENQPQHF. The CDR3 DNA follows: TGTGCCAGCAGCGGACAGGGAACGGCGGAGAATCAGCCCCAGCATTTT.